This TCR beta chain was retrieved from a study of T cells after yellow fever vaccination. Concerning this clonotype: Its antigen is unknown.

TCRdb used MiXCR to reprocess the 5' RACE reads, holding one entry per CDR3 protein. The sample contains about 63,000 distinct CDR3 sequences, about 7% of which appear only once. V gave up 2 bases and J gave up 0 bases, with 11 bases separating them. Germline assignment: CDR1 LGHNA and CDR2 YSLEER. CDR3 length: 16 amino acids. Study observations and caveats: Post-booster repertoires again held most primary-vaccination clones (96% CD4, roughly 88% CD8).

The sample here was CD8+ T cells sorted from PBMCs, taken 15 days after the yellow fever booster vaccination. This clonotype was sampled from a young man who received the YFV17D yellow fever vaccine. This chain joins TRBV4-3 and TRBJ2-1, with D tentatively TRBD1 or TRBD2 (5 bases each). CDR3 sequence reads: CASSQLRDVSYNEQFF. CDR3 coding DNA: TGCGCCAGCAGCCAACTCCGGGACGTCTCCTACAATGAGCAGTTCTTC.